These 3 T cell receptor beta chains originate from one sample sequenced in a study of beta chain features in type 1 diabetes. General study points: All four CD4+ subsets from Type 1 diabetes patients carried moderately but significantly shorter TCRB CDR3s.

The antigens of these receptors remain unknown. Expressed TCRB transcripts were sequenced, since all the RNA that had been isolated was reverse transcribed. Profiling relied on immunoSEQ multiplex PCR, and the TCRdb table lists in-frame clones only, not all of them. Of around 710,000 clones listed, 9.5% to 15% are singletons. The sequenced sample consisted of naive CD4+ T cells from blood. The origin of the receptors is a man aged 30 to 39 with type 1 diabetes.

This clone was found a few times. The chain combines TRBV25-1 with TRBJ2-5, with D possibly TRBD1 on 5 matching bases. Germline V CDR1 and CDR2: MGHDK, SYGVNS. This CDR3 has 16 amino acids. Between the trimmed V and J ends, which lost 3 bases and 5 bases, there was a span of 19 bases. This CDR3 reads CASSDTYRGAGETQYF. The CDR3 DNA sequence: TGTGCCAGCAGTGATACTTACCGTGGGGCAGGGGAGACCCAGTACTTC. Using reference TRBV25-1 and TRBJ2-5 for the parts outside the CDR3, the full variable domain is EADIYQTPRYLVIGTGKKITLECSQTMGHDKMYWYQQDPGMELHLIHYSYGVNSTEKGDLSSESTVSRIRTEHFPLTLESARPSHTSQYLCASSDTYRGAGETQYFGPGTRLLVL.

The sample holds a few counts of this clone. The chain is built from TRBV7-2 and TRBJ2-5; 10 bases are shared with TRBD2. Germline CDR1 is SGHTA and CDR2 is FQGNSA. The CDR3 sequence is 14 residues long. Losses at the gene ends were 4 bases for V and 5 bases for J; bases not matched to a gene: 4. The CDR3 DNA reads as TGTGCCAGCAGCTCGGGACTAGCGAGCGAGACCCAGTACTTC. Protein: CASSSGLASETQYF.

This clone was seen only a few times. Other DNA sequences in this specimen translate into the identical CDR3. The chain links TRBV18 to TRBJ2-3; D unresolved. CDR3 length: 12 residues. Germline V lookup: CDR1 KGHSH, CDR2 LQKENI. The germline V and J ends were trimmed by 1 base and 3 bases, with 2 bases remaining between them. The CDR3 loop is CASSPRTDTQYF. DNA for the CDR3: TGTGCCAGCTCACCACGGACAGATACGCAGTATTTT.